This T cell receptor (beta chain) was recovered during a study of T cells in women clearing cervical HPV infection. This CDR3 contains 12 residues. Per the germline V gene, CDR1 is SQVTM and CDR2 is ANQGSEA. The assay was immunoSEQ multiplex PCR, and TCRdb's table has in-frame clones only and misses some. In all, the sample yields approximately 26,000 clones. On this clone itself: The read gets to within 3 residues of the CDR3 end, and the germline J gene fills in the rest.

The TCR comes from a woman aged 18-69 years with a cervical HPV16 infection that either progressed to CIN3+ or cleared (not recorded which). The chain recombines TRBV29-1 with TRBJ2-2, with D perhaps matching TRBD2 (6 bases). Sequenced sample: blood buffy coat. The part of the CDR3 DNA that was read is TGCAGCGTTGAAGATGGGGGGTCACCG. It is translated as CSVEDGGSP. The whole CDR3 sequence reads CSVEDGGSPLFF.